One T cell receptor beta chain is described in this entry. Its antigen is currently unknown. TCRdb passed the 5' RACE reads through MiXCR, listing each CDR3 protein once. The top ten clones hold 3.8% of a sample with 150,000 to 200,000 distinct CDR3 sequences, 11% of them seen once. The sample belongs to a study of T-cell memory formation after mild COVID-19. Turning to the study itself: TCR clusters were largely donor specific. Study-level points and caveats: Contracting clones from day 15 to 85 showed balanced CD4/CD8; later expanders favored CD4+. A subset of responding clones appeared in pre-infection memory, suggesting cross-reactive memory joined. CD4+ clones that contracted lay mainly in CM and EM; CD8+ ones lay in EMRA.

CDR3 size: 15 residues. Per the germline V gene, CDR1 is DFQATT and CDR2 is SNEGSKA (reference sequence). Trimming cost V 6 bases and J 2 bases; bases outside gene matches: 7. The sequence was collected from a man between 18 and 29 years old who had mild COVID-19 (a few samples of this study predate the infection). Cell type and time point are not known. Material for sequencing was PBMCs or a T cell subset sorted from them (not recorded which). The chain has TRBV20-1 and TRBJ2-3, with TRBD2 matching over 11 bases. The CDR3 bases are TGCAGTGCAACCAGACTAGCGGGGAACACAGATACGCAGTATTTT. Translated, it gives CSATRLAGNTDTQYF.